This TCR beta chain was obtained from a study of T cell repertoires in cytomegalovirus infection. The CDR3 is made up of 18 amino acids. The V gene's germline CDR1 is MDHEN and CDR2 SYDVKM. V shed 6 bases, J shed 0 bases, and the junction held 10 bases outside the gene matches. TCRdb reprocessed the reads via MiXCR and lists one record per CDR3 protein. The sample lists 150,000 to 200,000 distinct CDR3 sequences, approximately 20% occurring once. Sequenced sample: PBMCs. This chain joins TRBV28 and TRBJ2-6, with 8 bases identical to TRBD1. This TCR came from a human donor in good health (CMV status not recorded). Some clones in this sample may be carry-over from other donors' samples. For the CDR3, the DNA is TGTGCCAGCAGCCTGACAGGGGCCCCGAGCTCTGGGGCCAACGTCCTGACTTTC. Its protein is CASSLTGAPSSGANVLTF.